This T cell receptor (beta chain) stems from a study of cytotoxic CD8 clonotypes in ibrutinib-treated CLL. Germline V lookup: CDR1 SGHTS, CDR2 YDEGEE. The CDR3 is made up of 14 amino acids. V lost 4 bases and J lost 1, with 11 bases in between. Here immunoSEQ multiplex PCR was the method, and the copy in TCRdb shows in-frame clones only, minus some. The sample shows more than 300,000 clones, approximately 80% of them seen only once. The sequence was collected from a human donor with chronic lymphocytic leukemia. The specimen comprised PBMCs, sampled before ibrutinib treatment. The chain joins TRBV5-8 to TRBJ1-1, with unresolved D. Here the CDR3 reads CASSATIKNTEAFF. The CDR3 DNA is TGTGCCAGCAGCGCCACGATAAAGAACACTGAAGCTTTCTTT.